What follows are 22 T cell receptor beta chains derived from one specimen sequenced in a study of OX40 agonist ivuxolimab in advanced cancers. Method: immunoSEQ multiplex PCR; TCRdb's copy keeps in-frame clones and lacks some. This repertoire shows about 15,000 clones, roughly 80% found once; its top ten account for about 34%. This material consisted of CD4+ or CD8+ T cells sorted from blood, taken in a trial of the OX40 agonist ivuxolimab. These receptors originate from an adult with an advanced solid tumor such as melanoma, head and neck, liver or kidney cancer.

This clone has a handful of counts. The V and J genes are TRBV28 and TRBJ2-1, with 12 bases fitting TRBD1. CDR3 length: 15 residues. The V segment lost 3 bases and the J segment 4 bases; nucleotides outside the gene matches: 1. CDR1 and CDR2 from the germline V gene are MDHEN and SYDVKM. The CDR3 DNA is TGTGCCAGCAGTTTGGGACAGGGGGCATACAATGAGCAGTTCTTC. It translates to CASSLGQGAYNEQFF.

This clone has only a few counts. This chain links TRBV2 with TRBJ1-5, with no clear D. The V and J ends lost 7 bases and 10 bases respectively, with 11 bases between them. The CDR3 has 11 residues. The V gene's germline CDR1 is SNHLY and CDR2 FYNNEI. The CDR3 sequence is CASTEGGPQHF. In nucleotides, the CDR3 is TGTGCCAGCACCGAAGGAGGACCCCAGCATTTT. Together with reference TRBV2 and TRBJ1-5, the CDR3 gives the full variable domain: EPEVTQTPSHQVTQMGQEVILRCVPISNHLYFYWYRQILGQKVEFLVSFYNNEISEKSEIFDDQFSVERPDGSNFTLKIRSTKLEDSAMYFCASTEGGPQHFGDGTRLSIL.

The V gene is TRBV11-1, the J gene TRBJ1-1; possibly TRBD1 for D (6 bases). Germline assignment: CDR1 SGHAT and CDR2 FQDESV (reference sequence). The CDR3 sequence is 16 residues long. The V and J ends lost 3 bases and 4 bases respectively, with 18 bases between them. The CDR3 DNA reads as TGTGCCAGCAGCTTCCCCAACGGGACACAATTCACTGAAGCTTTCTTT. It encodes CASSFPNGTQFTEAFF. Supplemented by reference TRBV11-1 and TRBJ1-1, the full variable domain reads EAEVAQSPRYKITEKSQAVAFWCDPISGHATLYWYRQILGQGPELLVQFQDESVVDDSQLPKDRFSAERLKGVDSTLKIQPAELGDSAMYLCASSFPNGTQFTEAFFGQGTRLTVV.

This CDR3 reads CSVGGLSTNYGYTF. In nucleotides, the CDR3 is TGCAGCGTTGGGGGGTTGAGTACTAACTATGGCTACACCTTC. The genes are TRBV29-1 and TRBJ1-2; the D gene is possibly TRBD1 (5 bases). The CDR3 sequence is 14 residues long. Germline V lookup: CDR1 SQVTM, CDR2 ANQGSEA. The V and J ends lost 4 bases and 0 bases respectively, with 12 bases between them. Full variable domain (missing parts from reference TRBV29-1 and TRBJ1-2): SAVISQKPSRDICQRGTSLTIQCQVDSQVTMMFWYRQQPGQSLTLIATANQGSEATYESGFVIDKFPISRPNLTFSTLTVSNMSPEDSSIYLCSVGGLSTNYGYTFGSGTRLTVV.

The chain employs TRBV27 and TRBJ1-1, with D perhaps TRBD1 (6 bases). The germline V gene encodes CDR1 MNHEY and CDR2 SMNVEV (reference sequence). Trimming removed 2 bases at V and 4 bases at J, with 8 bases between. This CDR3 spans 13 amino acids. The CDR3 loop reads CASSLPGVTEAFF. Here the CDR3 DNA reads TGTGCCAGCAGTTTACCAGGGGTCACTGAAGCTTTCTTT.

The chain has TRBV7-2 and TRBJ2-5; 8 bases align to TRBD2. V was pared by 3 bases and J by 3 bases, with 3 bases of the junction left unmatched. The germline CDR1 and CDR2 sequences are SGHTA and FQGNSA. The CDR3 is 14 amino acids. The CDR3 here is CASSFHGGEETQYF. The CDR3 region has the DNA TGTGCCAGCAGCTTCCACGGGGGGGAAGAGACCCAGTACTTC.

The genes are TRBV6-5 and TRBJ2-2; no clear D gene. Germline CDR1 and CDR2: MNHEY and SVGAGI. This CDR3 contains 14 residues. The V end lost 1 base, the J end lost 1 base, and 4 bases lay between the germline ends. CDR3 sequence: CASSYYLNTGELFF. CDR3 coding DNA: TGTGCCAGCAGTTACTACCTGAACACCGGGGAGCTGTTTTTT.

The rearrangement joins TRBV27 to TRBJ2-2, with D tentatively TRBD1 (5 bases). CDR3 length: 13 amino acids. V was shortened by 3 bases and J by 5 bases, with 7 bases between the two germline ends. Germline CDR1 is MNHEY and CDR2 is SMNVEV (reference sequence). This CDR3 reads CASSFQGTGELFF. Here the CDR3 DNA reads TGTGCCAGCAGTTTCCAGGGAACCGGGGAGCTGTTTTTT.

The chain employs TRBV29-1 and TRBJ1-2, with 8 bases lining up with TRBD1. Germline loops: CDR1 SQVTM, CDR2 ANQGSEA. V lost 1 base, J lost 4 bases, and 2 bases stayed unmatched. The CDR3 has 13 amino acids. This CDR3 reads CSVEGTGIYGYTF. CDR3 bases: TGCAGCGTTGAAGGGACAGGGATCTATGGCTACACCTTC.

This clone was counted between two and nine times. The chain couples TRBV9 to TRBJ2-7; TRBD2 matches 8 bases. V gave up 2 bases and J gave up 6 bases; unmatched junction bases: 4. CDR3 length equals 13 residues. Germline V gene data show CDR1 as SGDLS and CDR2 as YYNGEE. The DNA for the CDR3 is TGTGCCAGCAGCGTGGGACTAGTCCCCGAGCAGTACTTC. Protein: CASSVGLVPEQYF.

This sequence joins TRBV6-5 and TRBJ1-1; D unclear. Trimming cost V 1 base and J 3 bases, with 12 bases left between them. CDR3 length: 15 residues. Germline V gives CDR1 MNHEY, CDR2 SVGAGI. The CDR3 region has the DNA TGTGCCAGCAGTTACTTCATCGGAACTGACACTGAAGCTTTCTTT. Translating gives CASSYFIGTDTEAFF.

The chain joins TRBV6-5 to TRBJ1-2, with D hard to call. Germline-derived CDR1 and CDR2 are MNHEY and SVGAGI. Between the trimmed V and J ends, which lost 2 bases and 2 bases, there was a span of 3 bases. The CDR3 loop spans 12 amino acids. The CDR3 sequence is CASSYRNYGYTF. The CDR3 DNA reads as TGTGCCAGCAGTTACAGGAACTATGGCTACACCTTC.

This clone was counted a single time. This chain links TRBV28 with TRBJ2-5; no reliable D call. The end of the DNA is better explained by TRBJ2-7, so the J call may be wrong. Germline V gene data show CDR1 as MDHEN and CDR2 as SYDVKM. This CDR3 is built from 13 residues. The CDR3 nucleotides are TGTGCCAGCAGTGCCCTGGTTCGGGACGAGCAGTACTTC. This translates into CASSALVRDEQYF.

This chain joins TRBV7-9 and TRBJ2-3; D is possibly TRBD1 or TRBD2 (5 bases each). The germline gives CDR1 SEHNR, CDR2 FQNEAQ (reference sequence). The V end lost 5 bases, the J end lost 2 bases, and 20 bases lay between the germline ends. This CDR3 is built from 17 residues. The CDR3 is CASSGQPGLTSTDTQYF. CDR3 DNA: TGTGCCAGCAGCGGACAACCTGGACTCACATCCACAGATACGCAGTATTTT.

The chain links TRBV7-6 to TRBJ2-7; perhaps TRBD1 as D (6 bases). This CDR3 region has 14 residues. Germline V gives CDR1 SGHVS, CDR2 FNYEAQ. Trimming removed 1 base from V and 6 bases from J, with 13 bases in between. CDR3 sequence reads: CASSLGSGESEQYF. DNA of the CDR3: TGTGCCAGCAGCTTAGGGTCAGGGGAGAGCGAGCAGTACTTC.

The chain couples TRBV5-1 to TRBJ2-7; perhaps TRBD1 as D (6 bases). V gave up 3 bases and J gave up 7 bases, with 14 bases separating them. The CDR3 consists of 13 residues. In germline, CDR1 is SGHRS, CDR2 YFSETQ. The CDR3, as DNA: TGCGCCAGCAGCTATCAGGGGTTTCGGGAGCAGTACTTC. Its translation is CASSYQGFREQYF.

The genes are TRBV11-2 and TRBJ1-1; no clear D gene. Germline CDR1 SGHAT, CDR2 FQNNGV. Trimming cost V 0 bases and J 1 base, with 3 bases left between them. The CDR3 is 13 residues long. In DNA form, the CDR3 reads TGTGCCAGCAGCTTAGAGTGGAACACTGAAGCTTTCTTT. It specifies CASSLEWNTEAFF.

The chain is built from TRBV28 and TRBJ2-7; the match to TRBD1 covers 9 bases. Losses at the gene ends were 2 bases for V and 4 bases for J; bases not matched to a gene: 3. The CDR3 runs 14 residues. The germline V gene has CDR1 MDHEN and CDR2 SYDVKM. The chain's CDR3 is CASSLTGGSYEQYF. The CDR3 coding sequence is TGTGCCAGCAGTTTAACAGGGGGCTCTTACGAGCAGTACTTC.

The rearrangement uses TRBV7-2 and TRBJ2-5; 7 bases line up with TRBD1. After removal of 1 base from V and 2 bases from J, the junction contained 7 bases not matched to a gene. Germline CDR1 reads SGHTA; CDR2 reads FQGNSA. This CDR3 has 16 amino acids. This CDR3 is CASSLDYGDRQETQYF. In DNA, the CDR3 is TGTGCCAGCAGCTTAGATTACGGGGACAGACAAGAGACCCAGTACTTC.

In DNA form, the CDR3 reads TGTGCCTGGAGTGTACTCAAGGGCGAGCAGTACTTC. This sequence encodes CAWSVLKGEQYF. The V and J genes are TRBV30 and TRBJ2-7; D is undetermined. Germline CDR1 and CDR2: GTSNPN and SVGIG (reference sequence). V was trimmed by 0 bases and J by 6 bases, leaving 9 bases between them. The CDR3 sequence is 12 residues long.

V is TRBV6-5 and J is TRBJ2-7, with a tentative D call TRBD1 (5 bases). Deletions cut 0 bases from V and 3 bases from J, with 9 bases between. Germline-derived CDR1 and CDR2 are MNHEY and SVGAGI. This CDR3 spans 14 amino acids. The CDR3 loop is CASSYSLQGYEQYF. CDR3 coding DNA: TGTGCCAGCAGTTACTCGCTCCAGGGCTACGAGCAGTACTTC.

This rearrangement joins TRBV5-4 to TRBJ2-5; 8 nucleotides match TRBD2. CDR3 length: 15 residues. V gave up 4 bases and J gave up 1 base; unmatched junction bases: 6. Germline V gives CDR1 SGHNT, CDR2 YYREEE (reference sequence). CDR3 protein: CASSQDREGQETQYF. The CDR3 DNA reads TGTGCCAGCAGCCAAGATCGGGAGGGCCAAGAGACCCAGTACTTC.